Presented here are 12 T cell receptor beta chains from one specimen sequenced in a study of long-term antiretroviral therapy in people with HIV. Survey level was the resolution at which the v3.0 immunoSEQ assay ran. Sequenced by immunoSEQ multiplex PCR; TCRdb stores in-frame clones only, minus some. The sample has about 20,000 clones, roughly nine tenths seen once. Here the sequenced sample was unsorted PBMCs, taken approximately 4.4 years before starting antiretroviral therapy. These receptor sequences come from a woman aged 30 to 39 with HIV.

The table lists this clone with a count of one. The chain uses TRBV19 and TRBJ1-4; no reliable D call. Germline V CDR1 and CDR2: LNHDA, SQIVND (reference sequence). This CDR3 contains 16 residues. Trimming cost V 3 bases and J 0 bases, with 11 bases left between them. DNA for the CDR3: TGTGCCAGTAGTATCATAATCGGAGCAACTAATGAAAAACTGTTTTTT. It is translated as CASSIIIGATNEKLFF.

The chain joins TRBV6-6 to TRBJ2-4; D is unresolved. The V gene's germline CDR1 is MNHNY and CDR2 SVGAGI (reference sequence). The CDR3 length is 12 residues. V lost 5 bases, J lost 5 bases, and 7 bases lay in between. CDR3 protein: CASSPRQNIQYF. The DNA for the CDR3 is TGTGCCAGCAGTCCACGGCAAAACATTCAGTACTTC.

The CDR3 here is CASSPNNRGRHGYTF. The CDR3 DNA sequence: TGTGCCAGCAGCCCAAATAATCGGGGTCGCCATGGCTACACCTTC. The V and J genes are TRBV7-2 and TRBJ1-2; D unresolved. This CDR3 region has 15 residues. Trimming cost V 5 bases and J 6 bases, with 19 bases left between them. Germline V lookup: CDR1 SGHTA, CDR2 FQGNSA.

The chain couples TRBV5-1 to TRBJ2-2; D is unresolved. The germline CDR1 and CDR2 sequences are SGHRS and YFSETQ. V lost 0 bases to trimming and J lost 6 bases, with 12 bases between them. The CDR3 length is 15 residues. CDR3 nucleotides: TGCGCCAGCAGCTTGGATCTGAAACGGGCCGGGGAGCTGTTTTTT. The encoded protein is CASSLDLKRAGELFF.

The chain carries TRBV19 and TRBJ1-2, with D possibly TRBD1 on 6 matching bases. Germline V lookup: CDR1 LNHDA, CDR2 SQIVND (reference sequence). CDR3 length: 14 amino acids. V was shortened by 7 bases and J by 0 bases, with 12 bases between the two germline ends. The CDR3 bases are TGTGCCAGTACCCCCGGGACATCTAACTATGGCTACACCTTC. It yields the protein CASTPGTSNYGYTF.

This chain links TRBV19 with TRBJ1-6; tentative D call: TRBD1 (6 bases). V was pared by 8 bases and J by 9 bases, with 14 bases between. Germline loops: CDR1 LNHDA, CDR2 SQIVND (reference sequence). CDR3 size: 13 residues. The CDR3 nucleotides read TGTGCCAGTCAGTTACAGGGTACTTCACCCCTCCACTTT. Protein product: CASQLQGTSPLHF.

The chain links TRBV5-5 to TRBJ1-1; 8 bases match TRBD1. Germline V gene sequence: CDR1 SGHKS, CDR2 YYEKEE (reference sequence). The CDR3 covers 12 residues. V gave up 7 bases and J gave up 4 bases; unmatched junction bases: 3. The CDR3 bases are TGTGCCAGCGGCGGACAGGGCACTGAAGCTTTCTTT. Its translation is CASGGQGTEAFF.

The chain links TRBV4-1 to TRBJ2-2, with D maybe TRBD1 (6 bases). The CDR3 runs to 16 residues. The ends were cut back, 6 bases at V and 0 bases at J, with 14 bases in the middle. The germline V gene encodes CDR1 MGHRA and CDR2 YSYEKL. CDR3 nucleotide sequence: TGCGCCAGCAGTCGGCGACAGGATCCGAACACCGGGGAGCTGTTTTTT. As protein: CASSRRQDPNTGELFF.

The chain recombines TRBV25-1 with TRBJ2-1; 16 bases map to TRBD2. The CDR3 contains 18 residues. The junction had 3 bases not matched to a gene; V was cut back by 1 base and J by 3 bases. Germline assignment: CDR1 MGHDK and CDR2 SYGVNS. The CDR3 region is CASSESGTSGGVYNEQFF. The CDR3 DNA follows: TGTGCCAGCAGTGAATCCGGGACTAGCGGGGGGGTCTACAATGAGCAGTTCTTC.

The rearrangement joins TRBV2 to TRBJ2-5, with 7 bases fitting TRBD1. CDR3 length equals 16 residues. J gave up 4 bases and V 5 bases, and 13 bases lay outside the gene matches. Germline V gene sequence: CDR1 SNHLY, CDR2 FYNNEI. The DNA of the CDR3 is TGTGCCAGCAGTCTCAATCGACGACAGGGCGGAGAGACCCAGTACTTC. Translating it yields CASSLNRRQGGETQYF.

The genes are TRBV10-3 and TRBJ2-1, with D possibly matching TRBD1 (5 bases). Germline CDR1 and CDR2: ENHRY and SYGVKD. Trimming pared 5 bases from V and 6 bases from J, leaving 8 bases between. The CDR3 sequence is 12 residues long. CDR3 sequence reads: CAISRTFNEQFF. In nucleotides, the CDR3 is TGTGCCATCAGTCGGACATTCAATGAGCAGTTCTTC.

In its sample, this clone was seen once. This chain links TRBV28 with TRBJ2-7, with 8 bases that match TRBD1. V was pared by 6 bases and J by 0 bases, with 10 bases of the junction left unmatched. The CDR3 extends over 16 amino acids. Germline V lookup: CDR1 MDHEN, CDR2 SYDVKM. The chain's CDR3 is CASSKRAGGASYEQYF. DNA of the CDR3: TGTGCCAGCAGCAAAAGAGCAGGGGGCGCCTCCTACGAGCAGTACTTC.